What follows are 10 T cell receptor beta chains derived from one specimen sequenced in a study of shared clonotypes between healthy human individuals. The assay was immunoSEQ multiplex PCR, and TCRdb's table has in-frame clones only and misses some. The table lists some 2.3 million clones, approximately 95% of them singletons. The sample was naive CD4+ T cells from PBMCs. Subset indicated: CD45RA+ positively selected. All receptors come from a man aged 18 to 30 in good health. Some clones in this sample may be carry-over from other donors' samples.

In this sample, this clone turned up once. This rearrangement joins TRBV5-1 to TRBJ1-2, with 7 bases that match TRBD1. The CDR3 loop spans 15 amino acids. CDR1 and CDR2 from the germline V gene are SGHRS and YFSETQ. The J segment lost 2 bases and the V segment lost 4 bases, leaving 8 bases of the junction unmatched. The chain's CDR3 is CASSTGQDSNYGYTF. CDR3 coding DNA: TGCGCCAGCAGCACAGGACAGGACAGCAACTATGGCTACACCTTC.

Comment on this clone: This CDR3 is also generated by other DNA sequences in the sample. The chain couples TRBV7-2 to TRBJ1-1; 7 bases match TRBD1. The CDR3 loop spans 14 amino acids. CDR1 SGHTA and CDR2 FQGNSA come from the germline V gene. V was clipped by 3 bases and J by 5 bases; unmatched bases: 6. CDR3 nucleotide sequence: TGTGCCAGCAGCTTGAGAGGGGGCCGGACTGAAGCTTTCTTT. Translated: CASSLRGGRTEAFF.

This clone was picked up a small number of times. V usage is TRBV19 and J usage is TRBJ1-5; tentatively, D is TRBD1 (5 bases). Trimming took 6 bases from V and 7 from J, leaving 19 bases between them. The germline gives CDR1 LNHDA, CDR2 SQIVND (reference sequence). The CDR3 extends over 15 amino acids. CDR3 amino acids: CASSLSSEGRQPQHF. The CDR3 DNA follows: TGTGCCAGTAGCCTCTCGTCGGAGGGGAGACAGCCCCAGCATTTT.

V usage is TRBV7-2 and J usage is TRBJ2-5; 7 bases align to TRBD2. Germline trimming cut 4 bases from V and 4 bases from J; bases unmatched to any gene: 9. The CDR3 is made up of 15 amino acids. Germline CDR1 reads SGHTA; CDR2 reads FQGNSA. The CDR3 region is CASSSSSGGPETQYF. CDR3 nucleotides: TGTGCCAGCAGCTCTAGTTCGGGGGGTCCAGAGACCCAGTACTTC. Looking up the rest from reference TRBV7-2 and TRBJ2-5 gives the full variable domain: GAGVSQSPSNKVTEKGKDVELRCDPISGHTALYWYRQSLGQGLEFLIYFQGNSAPDKSGLPSDRFSAERTGGSVSTLTIQRTQQEDSAVYLCASSSSSGGPETQYFGPGTRLLVL.

The chain has TRBV4-2 and TRBJ2-2, with TRBD2 matching over 8 bases. CDR1 is LGHNA, CDR2 YNFKEQ, per germline. The CDR3 runs to 13 residues. The V and J ends lost 8 bases and 7 bases, in that order; junction bases with no gene match: 6. CDR3 sequence reads: CASAGGRDGELFF. The CDR3 nucleotides read TGTGCCAGCGCGGGAGGTAGGGACGGGGAGCTGTTTTTT.

J is TRBJ2-6 and V is TRBV6-1, with D unclear. CDR3 size: 14 residues. Germline-derived CDR1 and CDR2 are MNHNS and SASEGT. Trimming stripped 10 bases from V and 0 bases from J, with 10 bases between. The DNA of the CDR3 is TGTGCCACAGTTGGGGTCTCTGGGGCCAACGTCCTGACTTTC. Translated: CATVGVSGANVLTF.

This chain's CDR3 is CASSSRMRQDNEKLFF. The CDR3 DNA sequence: TGCGCCAGCAGCTCCCGGATGCGACAGGATAATGAAAAACTGTTTTTT. V and J are TRBV4-3 and TRBJ1-4, with a possible D match to TRBD1 (6 bases). The V gene lost 5 bases and the J gene lost 4 bases, with 17 bases spanning the gap. This CDR3 comprises 16 residues. Germline lookup yields CDR1 LGHNA and CDR2 YSLEER.

CDR3 nucleotides: TGTGCCAGCAGCGCGCACCAGGGGGGTGCCGGCAGCTACGAGCAGTACTTC. Amino acid sequence: CASSAHQGGAGSYEQYF. The chain uses TRBV9 and TRBJ2-7; the D gene is possibly TRBD1 (7 bases). Trimming pared 3 bases from V and 3 bases from J, leaving 22 bases between. The germline V gene has CDR1 SGDLS and CDR2 YYNGEE. This CDR3 is built from 17 residues.

The genes are TRBV7-9 and TRBJ2-7, with no clear D. Germline lookup yields CDR1 SEHNR and CDR2 FQNEAQ (reference sequence). This CDR3 region has 15 residues. V was shortened by 2 bases and J by 9 bases, with 20 bases between the two germline ends. The CDR3 region is CASSLLLPTGTVQYF. The DNA of the CDR3 is TGTGCCAGCAGCTTACTCCTTCCGACGGGTACGGTGCAGTACTTC.

CDR3 residues: CASSMRQPVYGYTF. The CDR3 nucleotides are TGTGCCAGTAGTATGAGGCAGCCCGTCTATGGCTACACCTTC. V and J are TRBV19 and TRBJ1-2, with D unclear. The germline V and J ends were trimmed by 3 bases and 4 bases, with 12 bases remaining between them. Per germline, CDR1 LNHDA and CDR2 SQIVND (reference sequence). The CDR3 length is 14 residues.